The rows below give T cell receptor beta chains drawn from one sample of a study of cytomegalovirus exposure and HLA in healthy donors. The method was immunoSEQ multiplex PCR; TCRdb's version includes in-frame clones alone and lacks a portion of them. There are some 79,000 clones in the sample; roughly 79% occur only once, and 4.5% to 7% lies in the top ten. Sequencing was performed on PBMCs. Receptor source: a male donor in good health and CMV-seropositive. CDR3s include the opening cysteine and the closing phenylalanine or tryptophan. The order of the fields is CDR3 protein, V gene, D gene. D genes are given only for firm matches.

CDR3aa: CASSQEVSQGSSSYEQYF
v_gene: TRBV4-1
d_gene: TRBD1

CDR3aa: CASSLGTAGLGETQYF
v_gene: TRBV11-3
d_gene: -

CDR3aa: CASSIDPGMVEQYF
v_gene: TRBV19
d_gene: -

CDR3aa: CASRTGTYNEQFF
v_gene: TRBV19
d_gene: -

CDR3aa: CASSLGSDGTDTQYF
v_gene: TRBV5-1
d_gene: -

CDR3aa: CASSEGGTDTQYF
v_gene: TRBV2
d_gene: TRBD2

CDR3aa: CAWSAAGGSPQHF
v_gene: TRBV30
d_gene: TRBD1

CDR3aa: CASSESGPGLSYNSPLHF
v_gene: TRBV10-2
d_gene: -

CDR3aa: CASRPRQGTGELFF
v_gene: TRBV28
d_gene: TRBD1

CDR3aa: CASSYTGAGEQYF
v_gene: TRBV6-6
d_gene: -

CDR3aa: CASSHSTGSLRSEQYF
v_gene: TRBV4-2
d_gene: TRBD1

CDR3aa: CASSSPDREGPKGNEQFF
v_gene: TRBV27
d_gene: -

CDR3aa: CASSADPGTLNTEAFF
v_gene: TRBV9
d_gene: -

CDR3aa: CAISPGDPRVGNQPQHF
v_gene: TRBV10-3
d_gene: -

CDR3aa: CAFAGPYYEQYF
v_gene: TRBV23-1
d_gene: -

CDR3aa: CASSVNRLGTDTQYF
v_gene: TRBV9
d_gene: -

CDR3aa: CASGPDRGLSNQPQHF
v_gene: TRBV28
d_gene: TRBD1

CDR3aa: CASTPGSGGEADTQYF
v_gene: TRBV13
d_gene: TRBD2